The 24 T cell receptor beta chains reported below all come from one sample, sequenced in a study of PD-1 blockade in classical Hodgkin lymphoma. Clones were read by immunoSEQ multiplex PCR, and TCRdb kept only the in-frame ones, dropping some. Of about 22,000 clones in the sample, around 94% are singletons; the top ten hold 5% to 6.5%. The time point is: newly diagnosed, previously untreated cHL patient sample. The source material was peripheral blood mononuclear cells (PBMCs). Receptors originate from a human donor with classical Hodgkin lymphoma.

The chain uses TRBV11-2 and TRBJ1-5, with D possibly TRBD1 on 5 matching bases. CDR3 length: 18 amino acids. V gave up 8 bases and J gave up 6 bases, with 29 bases separating them. Germline V gene sequence: CDR1 SGHAT, CDR2 FQNNGV. CDR3 DNA: TGTGCCAGCCTTCCGGGACCCCATGGTCGGGACTACTCTCAGCCCCAGCATTTT. Protein: CASLPGPHGRDYSQPQHF.

The V and J genes are TRBV7-6 and TRBJ1-1, with TRBD1 identical over 8 bases. The trim removed 5 bases at V and 1 base at J, leaving 3 bases unmatched. CDR1 and CDR2 (germline): SGHVS, FNYEAQ. The CDR3 is made up of 14 amino acids. The CDR3 sequence is CASSRQGWNTEAFF. The CDR3 bases are TGTGCCAGCAGCAGACAGGGGTGGAACACTGAAGCTTTCTTT.

The V and J genes are TRBV4-3 and TRBJ2-1; 7 bases align to TRBD2. After removal of 0 bases from V and 6 bases from J, the junction contained 11 bases not matched to a gene. The CDR3 sequence is 17 residues long. The germline CDR1 and CDR2 sequences are LGHNA and YSLEER. The CDR3 DNA reads as TGCGCCAGCAGCCAAGATACCGGGAAGGGAGGGAGCAATGAGCAGTTCTTC. Translating gives CASSQDTGKGGSNEQFF.

The chain recombines TRBV7-6 with TRBJ2-1; the D gene could be TRBD1 or TRBD2 (5 bases each). Germline CDR1 and CDR2: SGHVS and FNYEAQ. The CDR3 is made up of 12 amino acids. V was pared by 2 bases and J by 7 bases, with 6 bases between. CDR3 loop: CASSLWGNEQFF. Written as DNA, the CDR3 is TGTGCCAGCAGCTTATGGGGGAATGAGCAGTTCTTC.

V and J are TRBV5-1 and TRBJ2-5; TRBD1 matches 7 bases. The CDR3 runs 14 residues. Germline-derived CDR1 and CDR2 are SGHRS and YFSETQ. The V and J ends lost 4 bases and 3 bases, in that order; junction bases with no gene match: 6. CDR3 in amino acids: CASSARTGEETQYF. The CDR3 DNA is TGCGCCAGCAGCGCCAGGACAGGCGAAGAGACCCAGTACTTC.

The chain uses TRBV10-3 and TRBJ1-1; D is unclear. From germline, CDR1 is ENHRY and CDR2 SYGVKD. CDR3 size: 12 residues. The V end lost 7 bases, the J end lost 5 bases, and 11 bases lay between the germline ends. The chain's CDR3 is CAIMARETEAFF. The CDR3 DNA sequence: TGTGCCATCATGGCCCGGGAAACTGAAGCTTTCTTT.

The chain recombines TRBV6-5 with TRBJ2-1, with 9 bases aligning to TRBD1. V lost 4 bases and J lost 4; bases outside the gene matches: 5. The V gene's germline CDR1 is MNHEY and CDR2 SVGAGI. The CDR3 consists of 15 residues. In nucleotides, the CDR3 is TGTGCCAGCAGTTTGGGACAGGGTTTGTACAATGAGCAGTTCTTC. This gives the protein CASSLGQGLYNEQFF.

This clone appeared a single time. This chain connects TRBV2 to TRBJ2-1; D is possibly TRBD2 (5 bases). Germline CDR1 SNHLY, CDR2 FYNNEI. Trimming removed 7 bases from V and 15 bases from J, with 16 bases in between. The CDR3 covers 11 residues. The CDR3 is CASKTGYDLFF. CDR3 DNA sequence: TGTGCCAGCAAGACGGGGTATGACCTGTTCTTC. The variable domain in full, with the rest retrieved from reference TRBV2 and TRBJ2-1, is EPEVTQTPSHQVTQMGQEVILRCVPISNHLYFYWYRQILGQKVEFLVSFYNNEISEKSEIFDDQFSVERPDGSNFTLKIRSTKLEDSAMYFCASKTGYDLFFGPGTRLTVL.

The gene calls are TRBV11-2 and TRBJ2-1; D ambiguous. This CDR3 spans 14 amino acids. Germline V gene sequence: CDR1 SGHAT, CDR2 FQNNGV. Trimming took off 5 bases at V and 5 bases at J, with 13 bases between the two ends. CDR3 amino acids: CASSLQAADNEQFF. DNA of the CDR3: TGTGCCAGCAGCCTTCAGGCGGCGGACAATGAGCAGTTCTTC.

The rearrangement uses TRBV15 and TRBJ1-4; a possible D gene is TRBD1 (6 bases). This CDR3 has 20 residues. The V gene's germline CDR1 is LNHNV and CDR2 YYDKDF (reference sequence). V was pared by 3 bases and J by 2 bases, with 25 bases between. CDR3 protein: CATSSIAGTITSETNEKLFF. The CDR3 nucleotides read TGTGCCACCAGCAGTATAGCCGGGACAATCACTTCCGAGACTAATGAAAAACTGTTTTTT.

This chain joins TRBV6-6 and TRBJ2-1; D possibly corresponds to TRBD1 (6 bases). Germline V gene sequence: CDR1 MNHNY, CDR2 SVGAGI (reference sequence). The V gene lost 2 bases and the J gene lost 4 bases, with 6 bases spanning the gap. This CDR3 is 13 amino acids long. CDR3 sequence (DNA): TGTGCCAGCAGTTACGACAGGTACAATGAGCAGTTCTTC. The encoded protein is CASSYDRYNEQFF.

The chain joins TRBV11-2 to TRBJ2-7; D may match TRBD1 or TRBD2 (5 bases each). Germline-derived CDR1 and CDR2 are SGHAT and FQNNGV. CDR3 size: 14 residues. V lost 3 bases and J lost 4, with 13 bases in between. The CDR3 sequence: CASSFPGPMYEQYF. DNA of the CDR3: TGTGCCAGCAGCTTTCCGGGGCCGATGTACGAGCAGTACTTC.

In DNA, the CDR3 is TGTGCCAGCAGCCTCATCCGGGACTGGGGCAAAAAGGGGCAGTACTTC. Translation gives CASSLIRDWGKKGQYF. V is TRBV28 and J is TRBJ2-7; TRBD2 might be the D (6 bases). Trimming left V 6 bases short and J 9 bases short, with 27 bases between. Germline V CDR1 and CDR2: MDHEN, SYDVKM. This CDR3 has 16 amino acids. Drawing the rest from reference TRBV28 and TRBJ2-7, the complete variable domain is DVKVTQSSRYLVKRTGEKVFLECVQDMDHENMFWYRQDPGLGLRLIYFSYDVKMKEKGDIPEGYSVSREKKERFSLILESASTNQTSMYLCASSLIRDWGKKGQYFGPGTRLTVT.

This clone came up once. The chain recombines TRBV9 with TRBJ2-7; tentative D call: TRBD1 (6 bases). Germline assignment: CDR1 SGDLS and CDR2 YYNGEE. This CDR3 is 18 amino acids long. Trimming took off 0 bases at V and 1 base at J, with 20 bases between the two ends. The CDR3 sequence: CASSVETAPGHRSYEQYF. CDR3 DNA: TGTGCCAGCAGCGTAGAGACGGCCCCGGGACACCGATCCTACGAGCAGTACTTC.

The chain recombines TRBV6-6 with TRBJ1-1; 7 nucleotides align to TRBD1. This CDR3 spans 15 amino acids. Trimming removed 2 bases from V and 3 bases from J; junction bases left unmatched: 6. The germline gives CDR1 MNHNY, CDR2 SVGAGI (reference sequence). The CDR3 sequence: CASSYPSGGDTEAFF. The CDR3 DNA is TGTGCCAGCAGTTACCCTTCAGGGGGGGACACTGAAGCTTTCTTT.

This rearrangement joins TRBV6-6 to TRBJ1-5, with 7 bases identical to TRBD1. Unmatched junction bases numbered 8, after V lost 2 bases and J lost 4 bases. There are 16 residues in the CDR3. Germline V lookup: CDR1 MNHNY, CDR2 SVGAGI (reference sequence). The CDR3 region is CASSYRPGTANQPQHF. The CDR3 DNA reads as TGTGCCAGCAGTTACCGTCCTGGGACAGCAAATCAGCCCCAGCATTTT.

The V call is TRBV4-3, the J call TRBJ2-2, with 9 bases identical to TRBD2. This CDR3 is built from 18 residues. The V and J ends lost 0 bases and 3 bases, in that order; junction bases with no gene match: 8. Germline CDR1 reads LGHNA; CDR2 reads YSLEER. The CDR3 sequence is CASSQERIAGVDTGELFF. Here the CDR3 DNA reads TGCGCCAGCAGCCAAGAGCGAATAGCGGGGGTGGACACCGGGGAGCTGTTTTTT.

The chain couples TRBV2 to TRBJ2-7, with D perhaps matching TRBD2 (6 bases). CDR1 is SNHLY and CDR2 is FYNNEI in the germline V gene. The V end lost 6 bases, the J end lost 4 bases, and 13 bases lay between the germline ends. The CDR3 totals 13 residues. The CDR3 is CASRTGTLYEQYF. In nucleotides, the CDR3 is TGTGCCAGCAGAACCGGGACTTTGTACGAGCAGTACTTC.

This chain links TRBV27 with TRBJ1-2, with a possible D match to TRBD1 (6 bases). Looked up from germline, CDR1 is MNHEY and CDR2 is SMNVEV (reference sequence). The V gene lost 5 bases and the J gene lost 2 bases, with 12 bases spanning the gap. This CDR3 has 14 amino acids. The CDR3 spells CASSHQGKNYGYTF. The DNA of the CDR3 is TGTGCCAGCAGTCATCAGGGGAAGAACTATGGCTACACCTTC.

The chain combines TRBV4-3 with TRBJ2-7; perhaps TRBD2 as D (7 bases). This CDR3 spans 14 amino acids. Germline V gene sequence: CDR1 LGHNA, CDR2 YSLEER. Deletions cut 4 bases from V and 5 bases from J, with 15 bases between. Here the CDR3 reads CASSRGRTRDEQYF. Written as DNA, the CDR3 is TGCGCCAGCAGCCGGGGGCGGACTAGGGACGAGCAGTACTTC.

The V call is TRBV5-1, the J call TRBJ2-7; 9 bases line up with TRBD2. Trimming took 3 bases from V and 5 from J; bases not matched to a gene: 15. This CDR3 has 17 residues. Germline lookup yields CDR1 SGHRS and CDR2 YFSETQ. As DNA, the CDR3 is TGCGCCAGCAGCTGGAGGGGTAGCGGGGGACAAAGGCACGAGCAGTACTTC. It is translated as CASSWRGSGGQRHEQYF.

This chain links TRBV19 with TRBJ1-2; 9 positions agree with TRBD1. There are 13 residues in the CDR3. In germline, CDR1 is LNHDA, CDR2 SQIVND (reference sequence). After removal of 7 bases from V and 4 bases from J, the junction contained 4 bases not matched to a gene. CDR3: CASKGQGGYGYTF. Here the CDR3 DNA reads TGTGCCAGTAAGGGACAGGGCGGCTATGGCTACACCTTC.

As for this clone: The same CDR3 is also encoded by other DNA sequences in this sample. J is TRBJ1-1 and V is TRBV5-1, with no clear D. Germline V gene sequence: CDR1 SGHRS, CDR2 YFSETQ. The CDR3 has 14 amino acids. Trimming shortened V by 0 bases and J by 2 bases, and 8 bases separated the two germline ends. CDR3 nucleotide sequence: TGCGCCAGCAGCTTGGGTACGGATAACACTGAAGCTTTCTTT. This sequence encodes CASSLGTDNTEAFF.

The CDR3 spells CAWSVLRGSKAQPGQDGLWPQHF. CDR3 coding DNA: TGTGCCTGGAGTGTCCTAAGGGGGAGTAAAGCACAGCCGGGACAGGATGGCTTATGGCCCCAGCATTTT. The V call is TRBV30, the J call TRBJ1-5; 8 bases line up with TRBD1. V dropped 0 bases and J dropped 9; count of bases not matched to a gene: 34. Germline-derived CDR1 and CDR2 are GTSNPN and SVGIG (reference sequence). The CDR3 covers 23 residues.